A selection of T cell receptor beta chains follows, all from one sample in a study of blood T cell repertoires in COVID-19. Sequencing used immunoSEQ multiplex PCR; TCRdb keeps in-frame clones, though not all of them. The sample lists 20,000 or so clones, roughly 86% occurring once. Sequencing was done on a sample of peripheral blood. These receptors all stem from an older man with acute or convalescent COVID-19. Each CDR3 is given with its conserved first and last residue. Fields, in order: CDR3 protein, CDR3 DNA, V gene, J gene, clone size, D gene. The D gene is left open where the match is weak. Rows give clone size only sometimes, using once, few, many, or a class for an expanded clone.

CDR3 protein: CASSGRRQEQGYTF
CDR3 DNA: TGTGCCAGCAGCGGAAGACGACAGGAGCAGGGCTACACCTTC
V gene: TRBV9
J gene: TRBJ1-2
clone size: NA
D gene: NA

CDR3 protein: CATSDFSVYPPEAFF
CDR3 DNA: TGTGCCACCAGTGATTTTTCGGTGTACCCCCCTGAAGCTTTCTTT
V gene: TRBV24-1
J gene: TRBJ1-1
clone size: few
D gene: NA

CDR3 protein: CASSQRTGDTGELFF
CDR3 DNA: TGTGCCAGCAGCCAACGGACAGGAGACACCGGGGAGCTGTTTTTT
V gene: TRBV7-2
J gene: TRBJ2-2
clone size: NA
D gene: TRBD1

CDR3 protein: CASSRDRQETQYF
CDR3 DNA: TGTGCCAGCAGCCGGGACAGGCAAGAGACCCAGTACTTC
V gene: TRBV7-2
J gene: TRBJ2-5
clone size: NA
D gene: TRBD1

CDR3 protein: CASSLSRGLGTEAFF
CDR3 DNA: TGTGCCAGCAGTTTATCGCGGGGTTTGGGGACTGAAGCTTTCTTT
V gene: TRBV27
J gene: TRBJ1-1
clone size: NA
D gene: NA

CDR3 protein: CASSYRQGYSGNTIYF
CDR3 DNA: TGTGCCAGCAGTTACCGACAGGGGTACTCTGGAAACACCATATATTTT
V gene: TRBV6-5
J gene: TRBJ1-3
clone size: few
D gene: TRBD1

CDR3 protein: CASSLSAGVNHEQYF
CDR3 DNA: TGTGCCAGCTCACTTTCGGCGGGAGTTAACCACGAGCAGTACTTC
V gene: TRBV18
J gene: TRBJ2-7
clone size: NA
D gene: TRBD2

CDR3 protein: CASSFLAGAYNEQFF
CDR3 DNA: TGTGCCAGCAGTTTCCTAGCGGGAGCTTACAATGAGCAGTTCTTC
V gene: TRBV7-2
J gene: TRBJ2-1
clone size: NA
D gene: TRBD2

CDR3 protein: CASSPRLAANYNEQFF
CDR3 DNA: TGTGCCAGCAGCCCCCGACTAGCGGCGAACTACAATGAGCAGTTCTTC
V gene: TRBV7-2
J gene: TRBJ2-1
clone size: few
D gene: TRBD2

CDR3 protein: CASTRTQGENEQYF
CDR3 DNA: TGCGCCAGCACTAGAACACAGGGGGAGAACGAGCAGTACTTC
V gene: TRBV4-1
J gene: TRBJ2-7
clone size: NA
D gene: TRBD1

CDR3 protein: CASSLAWTFSFYNEQFF
CDR3 DNA: TGTGCCAGCAGCTTGGCCTGGACTTTTTCTTTTTACAATGAGCAGTTCTTC
V gene: TRBV5-5
J gene: TRBJ2-1
clone size: NA
D gene: NA

CDR3 protein: CASSYSTLADETQYF
CDR3 DNA: TGTGCCAGCAGTTACTCAACGTTAGCGGATGAGACCCAGTACTTC
V gene: TRBV6-5
J gene: TRBJ2-5
clone size: once
D gene: NA

CDR3 protein: CASRGRTEAFF
CDR3 DNA: TGTGCCAGCAGGGGCAGGACTGAAGCTTTCTTT
V gene: TRBV3-1/TRBV3-2
J gene: TRBJ1-1
clone size: NA
D gene: NA

CDR3 protein: CASSTNLNDEQYF
CDR3 DNA: TGCGCCAGCAGCACAAACCTTAACGACGAGCAGTACTTC
V gene: TRBV5-1
J gene: TRBJ2-7
clone size: NA
D gene: NA

CDR3 protein: CASSPNGAGSGDTQYF
CDR3 DNA: TGTGCCAGCTCACCGAATGGAGCGGGAAGTGGGGATACGCAGTATTTT
V gene: TRBV18
J gene: TRBJ2-3
clone size: NA
D gene: TRBD2

CDR3 protein: CASSPRGGSIGEQFF
CDR3 DNA: TGTGCCAGCAGCCCACGGGGCGGGAGTATCGGGGAGCAGTTCTTC
V gene: TRBV7-3
J gene: TRBJ2-1
clone size: NA
D gene: TRBD2

CDR3 protein: CASSQDLATGGQPQHF
CDR3 DNA: TGCGCCAGCAGCCAAGATCTTGCGACAGGGGGTCAGCCCCAGCATTTT
V gene: TRBV4-3
J gene: TRBJ1-5
clone size: NA
D gene: TRBD1

CDR3 protein: CAISESGTVEQYF
CDR3 DNA: TGTGCCATCAGTGAGTCTGGGACAGTGGAGCAGTACTTC
V gene: TRBV10-3
J gene: TRBJ2-7
clone size: NA
D gene: TRBD1

CDR3 protein: CASSLVGSSQPQHF
CDR3 DNA: TGTGCCAGCAGCTTAGTGGGGAGTAGTCAGCCCCAGCATTTT
V gene: TRBV11-2
J gene: TRBJ1-5
clone size: NA
D gene: NA

CDR3 protein: CASRSTGPAQPQHF
CDR3 DNA: TGTGCCAGCAGATCGACAGGACCTGCACAGCCCCAGCATTTT
V gene: TRBV12-1
J gene: TRBJ1-5
clone size: NA
D gene: NA

CDR3 protein: CASSSGLAGSTDTQYF
CDR3 DNA: TGTGCCAGCAGCTCTGGACTAGCGGGTTCCACAGATACGCAGTATTTT
V gene: TRBV7-3
J gene: TRBJ2-3
clone size: once
D gene: TRBD2

CDR3 protein: CASSLTGHGELFF
CDR3 DNA: TGTGCCAGCAGCTTGACAGGTCACGGGGAGCTGTTTTTT
V gene: TRBV28
J gene: TRBJ2-2
clone size: NA
D gene: NA

CDR3 protein: CASSTSGKTQYF
CDR3 DNA: TGTGCCAGTTCGACTAGCGGAAAGACCCAGTACTTC
V gene: TRBV28
J gene: TRBJ2-5
clone size: NA
D gene: TRBD2

CDR3 protein: CASNEGALNEQYF
CDR3 DNA: TGTGCCAGCAACGAAGGGGCATTAAACGAGCAGTACTTC
V gene: TRBV7-9
J gene: TRBJ2-7
clone size: NA
D gene: NA

CDR3 protein: CASSTPRTSGSSADTQYF
CDR3 DNA: TGTGCCAGCAGTACCCCACGGACTAGCGGGAGTTCGGCAGATACGCAGTATTTT
V gene: TRBV6-2/TRBV6-3
J gene: TRBJ2-3
clone size: once
D gene: TRBD2

CDR3 protein: CASKHRTTSTDTQYF
CDR3 DNA: TGTGCCAGCAAGCACCGTACGACTAGCACAGATACGCAGTATTTT
V gene: TRBV5-8
J gene: TRBJ2-3
clone size: few
D gene: NA

CDR3 protein: CASSADRGLMNTEAFF
CDR3 DNA: TGTGCCAGTAGTGCAGACAGGGGGCTCATGAACACTGAAGCTTTCTTT
V gene: TRBV19
J gene: TRBJ1-1
clone size: NA
D gene: TRBD1